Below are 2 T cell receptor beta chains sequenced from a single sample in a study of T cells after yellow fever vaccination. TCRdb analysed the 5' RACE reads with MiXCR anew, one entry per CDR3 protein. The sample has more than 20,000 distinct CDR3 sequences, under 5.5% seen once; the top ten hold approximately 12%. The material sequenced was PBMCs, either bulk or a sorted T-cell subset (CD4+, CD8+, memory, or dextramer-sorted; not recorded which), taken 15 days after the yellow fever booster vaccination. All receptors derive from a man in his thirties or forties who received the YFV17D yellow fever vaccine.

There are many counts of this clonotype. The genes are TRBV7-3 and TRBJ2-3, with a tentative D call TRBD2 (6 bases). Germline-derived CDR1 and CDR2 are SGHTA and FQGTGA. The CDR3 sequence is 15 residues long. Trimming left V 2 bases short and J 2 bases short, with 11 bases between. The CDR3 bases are TGTGCCAGCAGCTTATGGGGCGGGGACACAGATACGCAGTATTTT. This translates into CASSLWGGDTDTQYF.

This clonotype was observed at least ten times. As DNA, the CDR3 is TGCAGTGCTCTGGGGGAACTAAACATTCAGTACTTC. This sequence encodes CSALGELNIQYF. The rearrangement links TRBV20-1 to TRBJ2-4; D is tentatively TRBD1 or TRBD2 (5 bases each). The CDR3 has 12 amino acids. The V end was cut by 5 bases, the J end by 6 bases, with 11 bases between. Germline loops: CDR1 DFQATT, CDR2 SNEGSKA (reference sequence).